This note documents a single TCR beta chain sequence. Its antigen is currently unknown. The junction shows a germline mismatch at one end, possibly a read error. Additional DNA sequences in this sample encode the identical CDR3. Germline assignment: CDR1 SNHLY and CDR2 FYNNEI. CDR3 length equals 16 residues. The record originates from a study of graft-versus-host responses after intestinal transplantation. Study as a whole: The whole recipient group had anti-thymocyte globulin induction followed by tacrolimus and steroids for around 3 years.

Study-level findings and limits: Early after transplant, HvG clones declined as circulating GvH clones peaked. Clonal ratios of graft-versus-host to host-versus-graft in allografts were high for patients exhibiting graft-donor T cell macrochimerism. Recipient marrow held GvH clones, some first seen in ileum or blood.

Intraepithelial plus lamina propria lymphocytes were released by processing graft tissue. Method: immunoSEQ multiplex PCR; TCRdb's copy keeps in-frame clones and lacks some. The table lists about 18,000 clones, around 83% of them singletons. This chain connects TRBV2 to TRBJ2-7; D possibly matches TRBD1 or TRBD2 (5 bases each). The sequence was obtained from a human patient who received an intestinal transplant, so some T cells may come from the graft donor. The input for sequencing was ileum tissue, taken around 580 days after intestinal transplantation. The CDR3 region has the DNA TGTGCCAGCAGTTCCCTCGACCCGAGGGGTGTTAACGAACAGTACTTC. Translation gives CASSSLDPRGVNEQYF.